This T cell receptor (beta chain) was sequenced in a study of OX40 agonist ivuxolimab in advanced cancers. Sequenced by immunoSEQ multiplex PCR; TCRdb stores in-frame clones only, minus some. Of approximately 71,000 clones listed, 80% to 85% are singletons. This clonotype originated in an adult with an advanced solid tumor such as melanoma, head and neck, liver or kidney cancer. This sample comprised CD4+ or CD8+ T cells sorted from blood, obtained in a trial of the OX40 agonist ivuxolimab.

The CDR3 loop is CASSLAGGITGELFF. DNA for the CDR3: TGTGCCAGCAGCTTAGCCGGGGGCATTACCGGGGAGCTGTTTTTT. The genes are TRBV11-2 and TRBJ2-2; perhaps D is TRBD1 or TRBD2 (6 bases each). Germline V gene sequence: CDR1 SGHAT, CDR2 FQNNGV. Between the trimmed V and J ends, which lost 1 base and 5 bases, there was a span of 11 bases. This CDR3 comprises 15 residues.